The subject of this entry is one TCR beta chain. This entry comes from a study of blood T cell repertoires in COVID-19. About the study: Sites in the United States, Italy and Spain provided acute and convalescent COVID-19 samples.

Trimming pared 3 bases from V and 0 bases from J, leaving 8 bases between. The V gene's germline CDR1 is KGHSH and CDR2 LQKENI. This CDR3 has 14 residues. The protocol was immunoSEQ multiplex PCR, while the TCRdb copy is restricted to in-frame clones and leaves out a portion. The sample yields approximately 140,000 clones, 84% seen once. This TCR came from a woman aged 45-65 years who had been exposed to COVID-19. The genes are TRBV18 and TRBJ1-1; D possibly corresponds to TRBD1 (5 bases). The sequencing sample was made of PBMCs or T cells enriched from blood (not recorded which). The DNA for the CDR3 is TGTGCCAGCTCACCTCGGGGGGTGAACACTGAAGCTTTCTTT. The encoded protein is CASSPRGVNTEAFF.